What follows are 13 T cell receptor beta chains derived from one specimen sequenced in a study of T-cell memory formation after mild COVID-19. TCRdb reprocessed the 5' RACE reads via MiXCR and lists one record per CDR3 protein. Here the sample spans about 360,000 distinct CDR3 sequences, 10% to 15% being singletons. The sample consisted of PBMCs or a T cell subset sorted from them (not recorded which). These receptors originate from a man between 18 and 29 years old who had mild COVID-19 (a few samples of this study predate the infection). Cell type and time point are not known.

V gene TRBV30 combines with J gene TRBJ1-2, with D unclear. CDR1 and CDR2 (germline): GTSNPN, SVGIG (reference sequence). V was shortened by 3 bases and J by 8 bases, with 13 bases between the two germline ends. The CDR3 loop spans 12 amino acids. In nucleotides, the CDR3 is TGTGCCTGGAGGCAGCAACTCGAGGGCTACACCTTC. Protein: CAWRQQLEGYTF. Full variable domain (outside the CDR3, taken from reference TRBV30 and TRBJ1-2): SQTIHQWPATLVQPVGSPLSLECTVEGTSNPNLYWYRQAAGRGLQLLFYSVGIGQISSEVPQNLSASRPQDRQFILSSKKLLLSDSGFYLCAWRQQLEGYTFGSGTRLTVV.

This clonotype was picked up many times. The V call is TRBV18, the J call TRBJ2-1; D gene uncertain. CDR3 length: 16 residues. Germline-derived CDR1 and CDR2 are KGHSH and LQKENI. V lost 2 bases and J 0 bases, leaving 11 bases between the germline ends. CDR3 region: CASSPVRQSSYNEQFF. DNA for the CDR3: TGTGCCAGCTCACCAGTTCGGCAGAGCTCCTACAATGAGCAGTTCTTC. The full variable domain, with the rest looked up from reference TRBV18 and TRBJ2-1, is NAGVMQNPRHLVRRRGQEARLRCSPMKGHSHVYWYRQLPEEGLKFMVYLQKENIIDESGMPKERFSAEFPKEGPSILRIQQVVRGDSAAYFCASSPVRQSSYNEQFFGPGTRLTVL.

There are a few counts of this clonotype. This chain links TRBV5-1 with TRBJ1-2; D not certain. V shed 3 bases and J shed 7 bases, with 13 bases lying between them. The germline CDR1 and CDR2 sequences are SGHRS and YFSETQ. The CDR3 length is 13 residues. The CDR3 region has the DNA TGCGCCAGCAGCTGGGAAAAGGTCCGTGGCTACACCTTC. It codes for CASSWEKVRGYTF.

With respect to this clonotype: An end of the junction does not agree with germline; a read error may underlie this. V is TRBV6-2 or TRBV6-3 and J is TRBJ2-2, with D possibly being TRBD1 (6 bases). This CDR3 is 14 amino acids long. The V gene's germline CDR1 is MNHEY and CDR2 SVGEGT. The CDR3 reads CASSLQGNPGELFF. Written as DNA, the CDR3 is TGTGCCAGCAGTTTGCAGGGGAACCCCGGGGAGCTGTTTTTT.

V and J are TRBV12-3 or TRBV12-4 and TRBJ2-2; 8 positions match TRBD1. The junction had 3 bases not matched to a gene; V was cut back by 6 bases and J by 0 bases. CDR3 length: 15 amino acids. CDR3 region: CASRTGDANTGELFF. CDR3 coding DNA: TGTGCCAGCAGGACAGGGGATGCGAACACCGGGGAGCTGTTTTTT.

The gene calls are TRBV18 and TRBJ2-3; weak D call: TRBD2 (6 bases). Germline-derived CDR1 and CDR2 are KGHSH and LQKENI. The CDR3 is 16 residues long. V lost 6 bases and J lost 5, with 21 bases in between. The CDR3 loop is CASSRMVRAGRDTQYF. As DNA, the CDR3 is TGTGCCAGCTCGCGCATGGTCCGGGCCGGGAGAGATACGCAGTATTTT.

The chain recombines TRBV5-4 with TRBJ1-5; D is unclear. Per the germline V gene, CDR1 is SGHNT and CDR2 is YYREEE (reference sequence). Trimming cost V 2 bases and J 3 bases, with 9 bases left between them. This CDR3 has 14 amino acids. CDR3 sequence: CASSFEPSNQPQHF. Here the CDR3 DNA reads TGTGCCAGCAGCTTTGAGCCATCCAATCAGCCCCAGCATTTT.

This clonotype was counted only a few times. The chain recombines TRBV29-1 with TRBJ1-2; D uncertain. Between the trimmed V and J ends, which lost 6 bases and 4 bases, there was a span of 12 bases. CDR1 SQVTM and CDR2 ANQGSEA come from the germline V gene. The CDR3 sequence is 12 residues long. The CDR3 here is CSVRARGYGYTF. For the CDR3, the DNA is TGCAGCGTCCGAGCCCGGGGCTATGGCTACACCTTC.

The J gene is TRBJ2-7, the V gene TRBV7-9, with 9 bases identical to TRBD2. CDR3 length: 16 residues. The ends lost 4 bases at V and 3 bases at J; junction bases unmatched: 10. Germline CDR1 reads SEHNR; CDR2 reads FQNEAQ (reference sequence). Here the CDR3 DNA reads TGTGCCAGCAGCTCTAGCGGGACAAGGGATGGCTACGAGCAGTACTTC. Its translation is CASSSSGTRDGYEQYF.

The V and J genes are TRBV20-1 and TRBJ1-2, with 11 bases matching TRBD1. The germline V gene has CDR1 DFQATT and CDR2 SNEGSKA (reference sequence). Germline trimming cut 6 bases from V and 6 bases from J; bases unmatched to any gene: 9. This CDR3 comprises 14 residues. In DNA form, the CDR3 reads TGCAGTGCCACACCCGGGACAGGGGGACATGGCTACACCTTC. Amino acid sequence: CSATPGTGGHGYTF.

The chain is built from TRBV11-1 and TRBJ1-6, with D hard to call. CDR1 SGHAT and CDR2 FQDESV come from the germline V gene (reference sequence). The CDR3 has 14 amino acids. V was clipped by 5 bases and J by 8 bases, with 13 bases between them. The CDR3, as DNA: TGTGCCAGCAGCCCATCGGGAGGTTATTCACCCCTCCACTTT. Protein: CASSPSGGYSPLHF.

This chain links TRBV2 with TRBJ2-4; D is unresolved. Germline CDR1 is SNHLY and CDR2 is FYNNEI. V lost 6 bases, J lost 0 bases, and 9 bases lay in between. CDR3 length: 14 residues. DNA for the CDR3: TGTGCCAGCAGGCAATTTTTAGCCAAAAACATTCAGTACTTC. Amino acids: CASRQFLAKNIQYF.

This sequence joins TRBV7-2 and TRBJ2-3; perhaps TRBD2 as D (5 bases). Germline CDR1 SGHTA, CDR2 FQGNSA. This CDR3 spans 17 amino acids. Trimming left V 2 bases short and J 2 bases short, with 17 bases between. CDR3 bases: TGTGCCAGCAGCTTATTTGCTTCAGCGGCCTCCACAGATACGCAGTATTTT. The encoded protein is CASSLFASAASTDTQYF.